This entry concerns a single TCR beta chain. These data are taken from a study of cytomegalovirus exposure and HLA in healthy donors. V lost 4 bases and J lost 4; bases outside the gene matches: 10. This CDR3 is built from 15 residues. From germline, CDR1 is SGDLS and CDR2 YYNGEE. The PCR employed 60 Vbeta primers together with 13 Jbeta primers. Clones were read by immunoSEQ multiplex PCR, and TCRdb kept only the in-frame ones, dropping some. The data contain just over 150,000 clones, roughly 90% of them singletons. This sequence joins TRBV9 and TRBJ1-1; 7 bases are shared with TRBD1. This TCR was recovered from a woman aged 18-30 years in good health and CMV-seronegative. Sequencing was carried out using PBMCs. DNA of the CDR3: TGTGCCAGCAGCTTACGACAGGGAAGTCGCACTGAAGCTTTCTTT. Its protein is CASSLRQGSRTEAFF.